These 12 T cell receptor beta chains were sequenced from one sample in a study of cytomegalovirus exposure and HLA in healthy donors. PCR was performed using 60 Vbeta and 13 Jbeta primers. TCRdb keeps only in-frame clones here, not all; method: immunoSEQ multiplex PCR. The data contain about 170,000 clones, 65% to 85% of them singletons. The sequenced material came from PBMCs. These receptors were taken from a male donor in good health and CMV-seronegative.

The rearrangement links TRBV5-1 to TRBJ2-5; possibly TRBD2 for D (7 bases). Germline V lookup: CDR1 SGHRS, CDR2 YFSETQ. Trimming shortened V by 5 bases and J by 5 bases, and 16 bases separated the two germline ends. This CDR3 region has 14 residues. Written as DNA, the CDR3 is TGCGCCAGCAGAGTAGGGGGGGACGGGGAGACCCAGTACTTC. As protein: CASRVGGDGETQYF.

The rearrangement joins TRBV5-1 to TRBJ2-7, with 8 bases that match TRBD1. There are 14 residues in the CDR3. Germline trimming cut 6 bases from V and 2 bases from J; bases unmatched to any gene: 7. Per germline, CDR1 SGHRS and CDR2 YFSETQ. DNA for the CDR3: TGCGCCAGCAACCCGGGACAGGTAACCTACGAGCAGTACTTC. Protein: CASNPGQVTYEQYF.

This clone was recorded a few times. The chain employs TRBV4-3 and TRBJ1-2; D not resolved. Germline V CDR1 and CDR2: LGHNA, YSLEER. With 4 bases removed from V and 0 bases from J, the gap between germline ends came to 12 bases. This CDR3 has 15 amino acids. In DNA, the CDR3 is TGCGCCAGCAGCCTAGCGCGGACGGCTAACTATGGCTACACCTTC. Encoded protein: CASSLARTANYGYTF.

The chain uses TRBV7-6 and TRBJ1-1, with TRBD1 identical over 7 bases. Germline V gives CDR1 SGHVS, CDR2 FNYEAQ. CDR3 length: 17 residues. The V gene end was trimmed by 2 bases and the J gene end by 1 base; junction bases not matched to a gene: 10. The CDR3 is CASSLRGGTDRNTEAFF. In DNA, the CDR3 is TGTGCCAGCAGCTTACGGGGCGGGACAGACCGGAACACTGAAGCTTTCTTT.

This clone was detected once. This rearrangement joins TRBV5-1 to TRBJ2-5; D is tentatively TRBD1 or TRBD2 (5 bases each). The tail of the sequence fits TRBJ2-7 better, so the J call may be wrong. The CDR3 totals 14 residues. Germline V gene lookup returns CDR1 SGHRS and CDR2 YFSETQ. The chain's CDR3 is CASSRGTQDYEQYF. As DNA, the CDR3 is TGCGCCAGCAGTCGTGGGACGCAGGACTACGAGCAGTACTTC.

V usage is TRBV5-1 and J usage is TRBJ2-1; 9 nucleotides agree with TRBD1. After removal of 6 bases from V and 8 bases from J, the junction contained 9 bases not matched to a gene. The CDR3 loop spans 14 amino acids. The germline gives CDR1 SGHRS, CDR2 YFSETQ. DNA for the CDR3: TGCGCCAGCACCGACAGGGGGATTTCACATGAGCAGTTCTTC. This translates into CASTDRGISHEQFF. The full variable domain, completed using reference TRBV5-1 and TRBJ2-1, is KAGVTQTPRYLIKTRGQQVTLSCSPISGHRSVSWYQQTPGQGLQFLFEYFSETQRNKGNFPGRFSGRQFSNSRSEMNVSTLELGDSALYLCASTDRGISHEQFFGPGTRLTVL.

In its sample, this clone was seen a few times. This chain links TRBV6-5 with TRBJ2-2, with TRBD2 as a possible D gene (6 bases). Between the trimmed V and J ends, which lost 0 bases and 8 bases, there was a span of 10 bases. Germline CDR1 and CDR2: MNHEY and SVGAGI. The CDR3 extends over 14 amino acids. CDR3 nucleotides: TGTGCCAGCAGTTACTCAGAGGAGGGGGGGGAGCTGTTTTTT. Its protein is CASSYSEEGGELFF.

V and J are TRBV6-1 and TRBJ1-1, with D perhaps matching TRBD1 (5 bases). Per the germline V gene, CDR1 is MNHNS and CDR2 is SASEGT. Trimming took off 1 base at V and 2 bases at J, with 11 bases between the two ends. This CDR3 is 15 amino acids long. Here the CDR3 DNA reads TGTGCCAGCAGTGAAGGGCCGACAGCTAACACTGAAGCTTTCTTT. This encodes CASSEGPTANTEAFF.

V gene TRBV9 combines with J gene TRBJ2-3, with a possible D match to TRBD2 (5 bases). Trimming took off 2 bases at V and 3 bases at J, with 19 bases between the two ends. CDR1 is SGDLS and CDR2 is YYNGEE in the germline V gene. The CDR3 loop spans 17 amino acids. CDR3: CASSVGILGDGTDTQYF. CDR3 nucleotides: TGTGCCAGCAGCGTCGGGATTTTGGGAGACGGGACAGATACGCAGTATTTT.

The chain joins TRBV28 to TRBJ2-3; no clear D. V was clipped by 2 bases and J by 4 bases, with 7 bases between them. Germline V CDR1 and CDR2: MDHEN, SYDVKM. The CDR3 is made up of 13 amino acids. The CDR3 protein is CASSLGYSDTQYF. The CDR3 nucleotides read TGTGCCAGCAGTTTAGGTTACTCAGATACGCAGTATTTT.

The chain employs TRBV5-6 and TRBJ2-2; D is possibly TRBD1 (6 bases). The germline V gene has CDR1 SGHDT and CDR2 YYEEEE. The CDR3 consists of 15 residues. V was shortened by 2 bases and J by 2 bases, with 10 bases between the two germline ends. CDR3 residues: CASSLQGENTGELFF. Written as DNA, the CDR3 is TGTGCCAGCAGCTTACAGGGCGAAAACACCGGGGAGCTGTTTTTT.

V gene TRBV6-5 combines with J gene TRBJ2-1; D is unclear. V lost 2 bases and J lost 6, with 8 bases in between. The CDR3 is 13 amino acids. Germline values: CDR1 MNHEY, CDR2 SVGAGI. Here the CDR3 DNA reads TGTGCCAGCAGTTACAGCCCTGCCAATGAGCAGTTCTTC. It translates to CASSYSPANEQFF.